The 23 T cell receptor beta chains in this list originate from one sample, sequenced in a study of monozygotic twins with inflammatory bowel disease. TCRdb re-called the 5' RACE reads, yielding one record per CDR3 amino acid sequence without DNA. Its listing shows over 150,000 distinct CDR3 sequences. The source material was blood. Source of these receptors: a human donor with ulcerative colitis or Crohn's disease, or a healthy co-twin of an affected twin (not recorded which).

CDR3 region: CASSPGTDSEQFF. The chain combines TRBV14 with TRBJ2-1; TCRdb picks TRBD1, but there is no DNA to check that call. The germline V gene has CDR1 SGHDN and CDR2 FVKESK. The CDR3 is made up of 13 amino acids.

This rearrangement joins TRBV6-1 to TRBJ1-5; as DNA is missing, the TRBD1 call by TCRdb cannot be tested. In germline, CDR1 is MNHNS, CDR2 SASEGT. The CDR3 spans 14 residues. CDR3 protein: CASSRGHSNQPQHF.

This chain connects TRBV7-9 to TRBJ1-4; without DNA, the TCRdb call of TRBD1 cannot be checked. The CDR3 consists of 14 residues. Germline V lookup: CDR1 SEHNR, CDR2 FQNEAQ (reference sequence). The CDR3 loop reads CASRGGPRNEKLFF.

The rearrangement links TRBV11-3 to TRBJ2-1; TCRdb calls TRBD1, which cannot be checked without DNA. The germline V gene encodes CDR1 SGHNT and CDR2 YENEEA. The CDR3 length is 15 residues. The CDR3 protein is CASSSRQGDYNEQFF.

V gene TRBV29-1 combines with J gene TRBJ1-1; TCRdb names TRBD1, which stays unverified in the absence of DNA. Germline V CDR1 and CDR2: SQVTM, ANQGSEA. The CDR3 is 13 residues long. CDR3 protein: CSARTGGNTEAFF.

This chain connects TRBV4-2 to TRBJ2-3; TCRdb reports TRBD2, a call that lacks DNA to check it against. Per germline, CDR1 LGHNA and CDR2 YNFKEQ. The CDR3 contains 20 residues. CDR3 sequence: CASSQGTLAGEKLGTDTQYF.

This chain joins TRBV6-1 and TRBJ1-5; TCRdb's D call of TRBD1 is untestable without DNA. Germline values: CDR1 MNHNS, CDR2 SASEGT. This CDR3 has 16 residues. CDR3 in amino acids: CASSEALPRGNQPQHF.

J is TRBJ1-5 and V is TRBV3-1. This CDR3 contains 12 residues. Germline V gene lookup returns CDR1 LGHDT and CDR2 YNNKEL (reference sequence). The CDR3 spells CASSQEGQPQHF.

The rearrangement links TRBV20-1 to TRBJ1-2; TCRdb's D call, TRBD1, is unchecked because there is no DNA. This CDR3 region has 12 residues. Germline CDR1 DFQATT, CDR2 SNEGSKA (reference sequence). The CDR3 protein is CSASGNSYGYTF.

The gene calls are TRBV5-4 and TRBJ2-1; the D call from TCRdb, TRBD1, cannot be confirmed without DNA. This CDR3 region has 13 residues. Germline V CDR1 and CDR2: SGHNT, YYREEE (reference sequence). CDR3 loop: CASSLGDSNEQFF.

The chain uses TRBV30 and TRBJ2-1. The CDR3 is 12 residues long. Germline V lookup: CDR1 GTSNPN, CDR2 SVGIG (reference sequence). The CDR3: CAWSASRSPQFF.

The chain joins TRBV4-3 to TRBJ2-3; TCRdb returns TRBD2, unconfirmable since there is no DNA. There are 15 residues in the CDR3. Germline lookup yields CDR1 LGHNA and CDR2 YSLEER. The CDR3 region is CASSQTLAGEDTQYF.

This chain links TRBV7-9 with TRBJ1-1; TCRdb reports TRBD1, a call that lacks DNA to check it against. Germline CDR1 is SEHNR and CDR2 is FQNEAQ (reference sequence). This CDR3 has 14 amino acids. This CDR3 reads CASSPTGVNTEAFF.

This chain joins TRBV9 and TRBJ1-2; the D call of TRBD1 rests on TCRdb alone, since no DNA is present to check it. Germline values: CDR1 SGDLS, CDR2 YYNGEE. CDR3 length: 13 amino acids. CDR3 amino acids: CASGKGDSPGYTF.

The rearrangement links TRBV5-1 to TRBJ1-1. Looked up from germline, CDR1 is SGHRS and CDR2 is YFSETQ. This CDR3 region has 13 residues. CDR3 region: CASSLFTNTEAFF.

The V and J genes are TRBV12-3 or TRBV12-4 and TRBJ2-3. This CDR3 region has 13 residues. The CDR3 sequence: CASRPRWTDTQYF.

The chain carries TRBV5-6 and TRBJ2-7. CDR1 is SGHDT, CDR2 YYEEEE, per germline. This CDR3 has 14 amino acids. The CDR3 here is CASSLGGSTYEQYF.

The gene calls are TRBV18 and TRBJ2-7; TCRdb's D call of TRBD1 is untestable without DNA. This CDR3 comprises 16 residues. Germline V gene lookup returns CDR1 KGHSH and CDR2 LQKENI. CDR3 in amino acids: CASSPDRGRIGYEQYF.

The chain has TRBV4-1 and TRBJ2-2; checking the TCRdb D call of TRBD1 is not possible without DNA. CDR1 and CDR2 from the germline V gene are MGHRA and YSYEKL. CDR3 length: 16 amino acids. This CDR3 is CASSQGQGANTGELFF.

The genes are TRBV7-2 and TRBJ1-5; TCRdb picks TRBD1, but there is no DNA to check that call. Germline-derived CDR1 and CDR2 are SGHTA and FQGNSA. The CDR3 sequence is 15 residues long. This CDR3 reads CASSLQVGGNQPQHF.

The V call is TRBV6-5, the J call TRBJ1-2; no DNA is available, so the TRBD1 call from TCRdb remains unchecked. The CDR3 totals 13 residues. Germline CDR1 reads MNHEY; CDR2 reads SVGAGI. CDR3 residues: CASKRDKNYGYTF.

The gene calls are TRBV5-1 and TRBJ1-2; TCRdb names TRBD1, which stays unverified in the absence of DNA. The CDR3 has 14 amino acids. Germline-derived CDR1 and CDR2 are SGHRS and YFSETQ. The CDR3 here is CASSLAPGRYGYTF.

V and J are TRBV4-3 and TRBJ2-3. The CDR3 consists of 14 residues. Germline CDR1 LGHNA, CDR2 YSLEER. CDR3 sequence reads: CASSHDSSTDTQYF.